This TCR beta chain stems from a study of T cells in Graves' hyperthyroidism and ophthalmopathy. RNA transcripts provided the source from which TCR beta CDR3 regions were amplified. TCR CDR3 regions were first amplified by RT-PCR with HTBI primers. TCRdb reprocessed the multiplex PCR reads with MiXCR, giving one entry per CDR3 protein. Of some 400,000 distinct CDR3 sequences listed, 19% are singletons. The CDR3 runs 12 residues. The germline V gene has CDR1 MNHNS and CDR2 SASEGT. V lost 5 bases, J lost 6 bases, and 11 bases lay in between. This clonotype occurred many times. Graves' hyperthyroidism is called stable when ophthalmopathy does not progress within 18 months. Hyperthyroidism patients were newly diagnosed, had disease duration under 2 months, and were aged 18 to 65 years.

Material: blood. This chain links TRBV6-1 with TRBJ2-7, with D perhaps matching TRBD1 (6 bases). The TCR sequence derives from a woman aged 18-30 years with Graves' hyperthyroidism. The CDR3 loop is CASSPQGFEQYF. In DNA form, the CDR3 reads TGTGCCAGCAGTCCACAGGGCTTCGAGCAGTACTTC.